This T cell receptor (beta chain) was obtained from a study of blood T cell repertoires in COVID-19. For the study at large: Samples taken during acute and convalescent COVID-19 were collected in the United States, Italy and Spain. PBMCs, B-cell-depleted T cells, or T cells provided the cDNA or gDNA that made up the material.

In the study's own analysis: For nucleated cells, counts were estimated from reference gene primer amplification. Clones were read by immunoSEQ multiplex PCR, and TCRdb kept only the in-frame ones, dropping some. That table supplies the V and J calls and clone size; D and trimming were determined from the DNA. This sample yields 250,000 to 300,000 clones, of which less than 90% are seen a single time; roughly 14% belongs to the top ten. Germline V gene data show CDR1 as MDHEN and CDR2 as SYDVKM. This CDR3 comprises 15 residues. V lost 10 bases to trimming and J lost 4 bases; unmatched junction nucleotides: 16.

The chain uses TRBV28 and TRBJ2-7; 7 nucleotides align to TRBD2. Material: peripheral blood. This TCR came from a woman in her 70s with COVID-19, enrolled during active disease. Written as DNA, the CDR3 is TGTGCCACCGCCCTCCCGGGGGGTCGATTTTACGAGCAGTACTTC. The encoded protein is CATALPGGRFYEQYF.